Following are 4 T cell receptor beta chains from one sample sequenced in a study of T-cell memory formation after mild COVID-19. TCRdb fed the 5' RACE reads into MiXCR, producing one record per CDR3 protein. The data contain hundreds of thousands of distinct CDR3 sequences, about a sixth of them singletons. The specimen was PBMCs or a T cell subset sorted from them (not recorded which). The receptor source for this set is a man younger than 35 who had mild COVID-19 (a few samples of this study predate the infection). Cell type and time point are not known.

The genes are TRBV5-4 and TRBJ1-1; 8 bases fit TRBD1. V gave up 6 bases and J gave up 3 bases; unmatched junction bases: 13. The CDR3 runs to 16 residues. The germline gives CDR1 SGHNT, CDR2 YYREEE (reference sequence). CDR3 residues: CASTPGTGVLYTEAFF. CDR3 DNA: TGTGCCAGCACCCCCGGGACAGGCGTCCTTTACACTGAAGCTTTCTTT.

Only a few counts were recorded for this clonotype. This rearrangement joins TRBV24-1 to TRBJ1-2; TRBD1 agrees at 8 bases. This CDR3 spans 15 amino acids. V lost 3 bases and J lost 2; bases outside the gene matches: 4. Germline V lookup: CDR1 KGHDR, CDR2 SFDVKD. The CDR3 DNA follows: TGTGCCACCAGTGATGACCGGACAGGGAACTATGGCTACACCTTC. Protein product: CATSDDRTGNYGYTF.

This clonotype was observed a few times. V gene TRBV5-6 combines with J gene TRBJ2-7, with D perhaps given as TRBD1 or TRBD2 (6 bases each). The CDR3 extends over 14 amino acids. Germline assignment: CDR1 SGHDT and CDR2 YYEEEE. Deletions cut 2 bases from V and 7 bases from J, with 16 bases between. The CDR3 coding sequence is TGTGCCAGCAGCTTATCTCCAGGGGCGGGAGAGCAGTACGTC. This sequence encodes CASSLSPGAGEQYV.

J is TRBJ1-5 and V is TRBV5-8; 7 nucleotides align to TRBD1. The V gene end was trimmed by 4 bases and the J gene end by 3 bases; junction bases not matched to a gene: 7. The CDR3 extends over 15 amino acids. Germline V CDR1 and CDR2: SGHTS, YDEGEE. In nucleotides, the CDR3 is TGTGCCAGCAGCCTTGGACAGGTCCCCAATCAGCCCCAGCATTTT. Its translation: CASSLGQVPNQPQHF.